This TCR beta chain was profiled in a study of identical twins. Trimming cost V 5 bases and J 6 bases, with 26 bases left between them. CDR3 length: 17 residues. The germline V gene encodes CDR1 MDHEN and CDR2 SYDVKM. TCRdb called the 5' RACE reads again in MiXCR, with one record for every CDR3 protein. Found here are 1.5 million to 2 million distinct CDR3 sequences, 25% to 35% of them singletons; the top ten hold 0.25% to 0.3%. This clonotype was observed a few times. What it binds is unknown. Study results and limitations: Invariant cells of the MAIT and iNKT types might have partly distorted the zero-insertion analyses. In cord blood, abundant beta clonotypes had fewer insertions; memory showed no trend.

The clonotype comes from a newborn girl in good health. The chain joins TRBV28 to TRBJ2-7; D is possibly TRBD2 (5 bases). The source material was cord blood. CDR3 nucleotides: TGTGCCAGCAGTCTGTTGTTGGTCGGAGGTTCCCCTAGCGAGCAGTACTTC. Amino acid sequence: CASSLLLVGGSPSEQYF.